This entry describes one TCR beta chain. In the original analysis: Amplification with reference gene primers provided the estimates of nucleated cell counts. Using immunoSEQ multiplex PCR, the repertoire was profiled, and TCRdb retains in-frame clones only, with some absent. V, J and clone size reflect that table, while D and trimming were determined from the DNA. The profile covers more than 200,000 clones, with about nine tenths appearing a single time and less than 3% taken by the ten largest. The data stem from a study of blood T cell repertoires in COVID-19. CDR1 and CDR2 from the germline V gene are MDHEN and SYDVKM. This CDR3 comprises 15 residues. J lost 4 bases, V lost 6 bases, and 8 bases had no gene match. Enrolled during active infection, Seattle patients were then followed longitudinally.

This TCR was sampled from a man aged 25 to 40 with COVID-19, enrolled during active disease. V usage is TRBV28 and J usage is TRBJ2-1; 8 bases map to TRBD1. The sequencing sample was made of peripheral blood. The CDR3 DNA is TGTGCCAGCAGAACGGACAGGGCCAATTACAATGAGCAGTTCTTC. Encoded protein: CASRTDRANYNEQFF.